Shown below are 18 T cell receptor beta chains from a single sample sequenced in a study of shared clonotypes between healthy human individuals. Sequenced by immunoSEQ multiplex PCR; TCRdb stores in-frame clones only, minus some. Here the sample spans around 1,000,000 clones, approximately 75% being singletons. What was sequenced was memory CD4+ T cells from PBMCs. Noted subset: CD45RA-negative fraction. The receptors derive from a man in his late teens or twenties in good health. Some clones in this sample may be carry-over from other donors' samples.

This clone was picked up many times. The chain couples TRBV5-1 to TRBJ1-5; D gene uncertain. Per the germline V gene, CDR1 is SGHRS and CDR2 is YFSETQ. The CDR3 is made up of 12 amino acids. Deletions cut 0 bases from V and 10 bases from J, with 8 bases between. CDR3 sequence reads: CASSLGYGPQHF. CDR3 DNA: TGCGCCAGCAGCTTGGGATACGGACCCCAGCATTTT.

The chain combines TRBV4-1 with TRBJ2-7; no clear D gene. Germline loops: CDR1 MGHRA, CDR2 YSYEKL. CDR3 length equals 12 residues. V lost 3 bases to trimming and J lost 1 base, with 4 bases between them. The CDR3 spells CASSQTSYEQYF. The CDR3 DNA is TGCGCCAGCAGCCAGACGTCCTACGAGCAGTACTTC.

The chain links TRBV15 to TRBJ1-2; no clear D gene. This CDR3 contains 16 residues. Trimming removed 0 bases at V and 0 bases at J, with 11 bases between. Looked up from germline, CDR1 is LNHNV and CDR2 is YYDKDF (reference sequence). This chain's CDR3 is CATSRDRDRANYGYTF. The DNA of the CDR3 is TGTGCCACCAGCAGAGATCGAGACCGTGCTAACTATGGCTACACCTTC.

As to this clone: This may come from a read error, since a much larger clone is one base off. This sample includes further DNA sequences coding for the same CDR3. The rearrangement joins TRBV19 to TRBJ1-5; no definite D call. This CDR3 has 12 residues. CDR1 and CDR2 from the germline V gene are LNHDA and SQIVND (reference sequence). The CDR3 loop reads CASSEIHQPQHF. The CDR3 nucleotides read TGTGCCAGTAGTGAAATCCATCAGCCCCAACATTTT.

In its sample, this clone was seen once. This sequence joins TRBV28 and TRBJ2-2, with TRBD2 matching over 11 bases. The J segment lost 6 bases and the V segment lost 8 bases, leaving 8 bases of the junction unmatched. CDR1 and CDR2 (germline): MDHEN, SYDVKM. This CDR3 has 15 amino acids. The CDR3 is CASGISGRASGELFF. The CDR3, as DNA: TGTGCCAGCGGAATTAGCGGGAGGGCCTCCGGGGAGCTGTTTTTT.

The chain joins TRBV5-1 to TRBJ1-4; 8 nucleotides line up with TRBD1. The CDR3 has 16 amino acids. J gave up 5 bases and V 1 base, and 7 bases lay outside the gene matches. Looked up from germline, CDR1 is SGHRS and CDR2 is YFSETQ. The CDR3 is CASSLRPGGPNEKLFF. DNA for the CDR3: TGCGCCAGCAGCTTGAGGCCAGGGGGCCCCAATGAAAAACTGTTTTTT. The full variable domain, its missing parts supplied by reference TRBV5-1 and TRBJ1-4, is KAGVTQTPRYLIKTRGQQVTLSCSPISGHRSVSWYQQTPGQGLQFLFEYFSETQRNKGNFPGRFSGRQFSNSRSEMNVSTLELGDSALYLCASSLRPGGPNEKLFFGSGTQLSVL.

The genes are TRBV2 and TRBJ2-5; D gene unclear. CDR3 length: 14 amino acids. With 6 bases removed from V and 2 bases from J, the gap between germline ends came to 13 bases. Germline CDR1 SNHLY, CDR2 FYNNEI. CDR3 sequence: CASSVQGSQETQYF. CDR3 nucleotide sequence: TGTGCCAGCAGCGTACAAGGGTCACAAGAGACCCAGTACTTC.

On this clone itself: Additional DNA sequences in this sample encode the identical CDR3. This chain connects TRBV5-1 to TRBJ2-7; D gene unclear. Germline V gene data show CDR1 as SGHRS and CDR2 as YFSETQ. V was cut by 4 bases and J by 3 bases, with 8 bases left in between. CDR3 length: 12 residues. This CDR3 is CASSLPSYEQYF. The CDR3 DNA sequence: TGCGCCAGCAGCCTTCCTAGCTACGAGCAGTACTTC.

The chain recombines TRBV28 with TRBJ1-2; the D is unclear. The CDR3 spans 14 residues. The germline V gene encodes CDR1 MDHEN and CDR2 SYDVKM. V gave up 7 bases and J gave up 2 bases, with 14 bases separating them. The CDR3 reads CASKTFLTNYGYTF. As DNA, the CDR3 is TGTGCCAGCAAAACGTTCTTGACCAACTATGGCTACACCTTC.

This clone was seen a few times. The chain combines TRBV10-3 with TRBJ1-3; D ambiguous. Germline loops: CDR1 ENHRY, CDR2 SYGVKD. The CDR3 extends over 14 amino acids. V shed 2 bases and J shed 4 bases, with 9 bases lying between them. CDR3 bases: TGTGCCATCAGTGAGAAACGACCGGGAAACACCATATATTTT. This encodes CAISEKRPGNTIYF.

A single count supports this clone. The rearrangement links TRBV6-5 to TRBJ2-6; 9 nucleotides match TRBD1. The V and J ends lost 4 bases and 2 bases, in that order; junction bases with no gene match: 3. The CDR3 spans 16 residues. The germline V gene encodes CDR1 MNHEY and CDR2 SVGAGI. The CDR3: CASSWTGVAGANVLTF. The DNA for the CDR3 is TGTGCCAGCAGTTGGACAGGGGTCGCTGGGGCCAACGTCCTGACTTTC.

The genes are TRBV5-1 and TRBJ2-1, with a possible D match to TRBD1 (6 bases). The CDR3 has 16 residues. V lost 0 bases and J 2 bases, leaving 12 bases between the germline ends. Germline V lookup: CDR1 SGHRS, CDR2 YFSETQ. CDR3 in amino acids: CASSLEQGSPYNEQFF. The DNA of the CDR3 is TGCGCCAGCAGCTTGGAGCAGGGGTCCCCCTACAATGAGCAGTTCTTC.

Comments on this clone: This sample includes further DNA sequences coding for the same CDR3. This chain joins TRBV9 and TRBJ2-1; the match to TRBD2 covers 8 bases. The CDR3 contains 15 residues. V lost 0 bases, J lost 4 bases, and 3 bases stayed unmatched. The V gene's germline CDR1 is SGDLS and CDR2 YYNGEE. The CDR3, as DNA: TGTGCCAGCAGCGTAGCTCTAGCGGGTTACAATGAGCAGTTCTTC. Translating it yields CASSVALAGYNEQFF.

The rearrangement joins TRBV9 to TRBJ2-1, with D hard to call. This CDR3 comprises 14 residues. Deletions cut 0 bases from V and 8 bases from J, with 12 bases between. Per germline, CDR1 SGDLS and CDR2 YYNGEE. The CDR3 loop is CASSVVGQSHEQFF. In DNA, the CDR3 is TGTGCCAGCAGCGTAGTAGGGCAATCCCATGAGCAGTTCTTC.

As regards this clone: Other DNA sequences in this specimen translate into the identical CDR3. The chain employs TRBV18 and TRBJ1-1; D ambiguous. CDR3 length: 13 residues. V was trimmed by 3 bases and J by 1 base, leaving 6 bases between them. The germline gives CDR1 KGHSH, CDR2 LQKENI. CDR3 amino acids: CASSPLENTEAFF. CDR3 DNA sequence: TGTGCCAGCTCACCGTTGGAGAACACTGAAGCTTTCTTT.

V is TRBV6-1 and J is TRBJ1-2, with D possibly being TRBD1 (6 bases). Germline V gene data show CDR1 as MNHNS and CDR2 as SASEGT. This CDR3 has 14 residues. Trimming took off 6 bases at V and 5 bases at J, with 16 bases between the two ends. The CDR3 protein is CASRKGGSGYGYTF. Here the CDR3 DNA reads TGTGCCAGCAGAAAGGGGGGGTCTGGTTATGGCTACACCTTC.

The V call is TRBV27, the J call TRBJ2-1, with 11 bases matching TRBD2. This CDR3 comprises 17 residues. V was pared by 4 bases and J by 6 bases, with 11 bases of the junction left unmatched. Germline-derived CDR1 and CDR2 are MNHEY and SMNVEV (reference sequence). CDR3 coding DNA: TGTGCCAGCAGTTCGACCGGACTAGCGGGCGTCCGCAATGAGCAGTTCTTC. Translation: CASSSTGLAGVRNEQFF.

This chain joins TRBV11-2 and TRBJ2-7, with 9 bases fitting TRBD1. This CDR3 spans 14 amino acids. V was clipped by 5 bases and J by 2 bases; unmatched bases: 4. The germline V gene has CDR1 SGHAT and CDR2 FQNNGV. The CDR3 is CASSKRQGAYEQYF. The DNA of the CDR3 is TGTGCCAGCAGCAAAAGACAGGGGGCCTACGAGCAGTACTTC.